This T cell receptor beta chain was observed in a study of T cell repertoires in cytomegalovirus infection. Study overall: Carrying CMV and the relevant HLA type showed in public TCR beta signatures. The study, taken as a whole, reports: CMV-specific TCR beta clonotypes restricted by HLA-C dominated the ex vivo response.

The CDR3 covers 15 residues. V was trimmed by 0 bases and J by 8 bases, leaving 16 bases between them. Germline CDR1 SGHDN, CDR2 FVKESK. Points on this clonotype: Its specificity is not known.

TCRdb used MiXCR to reprocess the reads, holding one entry per CDR3 protein. The sample shows hundreds of thousands of distinct CDR3 sequences, less than 25% of them seen only once. The source is a human donor in good health (CMV status not recorded). Some clones in this sample may be carry-over from other donors' samples. What was sequenced was CD8+ T cells from PBMCs. The chain links TRBV14 to TRBJ1-2; D gene unclear. Here the CDR3 reads CASSQDLGGKEGYTF. Here the CDR3 DNA reads TGTGCCAGCAGCCAAGATTTAGGAGGAAAAGAGGGCTACACCTTC.